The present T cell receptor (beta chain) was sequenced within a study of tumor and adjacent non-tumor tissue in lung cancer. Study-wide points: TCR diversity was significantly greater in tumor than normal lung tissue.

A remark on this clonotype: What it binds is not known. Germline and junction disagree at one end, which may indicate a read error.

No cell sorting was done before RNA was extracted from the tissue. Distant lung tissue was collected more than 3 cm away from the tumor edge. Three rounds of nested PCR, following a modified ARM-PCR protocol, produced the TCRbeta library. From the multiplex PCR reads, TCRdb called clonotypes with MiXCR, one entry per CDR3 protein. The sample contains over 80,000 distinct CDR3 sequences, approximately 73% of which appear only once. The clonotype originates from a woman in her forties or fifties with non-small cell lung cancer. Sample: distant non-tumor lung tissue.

For the CDR3, the DNA is TGTGCCAGCAATTACAACAGGGGGTACGAGCACTACTTC. This translates into CASNYNRGYEHYF. The chain combines TRBV6-5 with TRBJ2-7; 8 bases map to TRBD1. From germline, CDR1 is MNHEY and CDR2 SVGAGI. The CDR3 consists of 13 residues.